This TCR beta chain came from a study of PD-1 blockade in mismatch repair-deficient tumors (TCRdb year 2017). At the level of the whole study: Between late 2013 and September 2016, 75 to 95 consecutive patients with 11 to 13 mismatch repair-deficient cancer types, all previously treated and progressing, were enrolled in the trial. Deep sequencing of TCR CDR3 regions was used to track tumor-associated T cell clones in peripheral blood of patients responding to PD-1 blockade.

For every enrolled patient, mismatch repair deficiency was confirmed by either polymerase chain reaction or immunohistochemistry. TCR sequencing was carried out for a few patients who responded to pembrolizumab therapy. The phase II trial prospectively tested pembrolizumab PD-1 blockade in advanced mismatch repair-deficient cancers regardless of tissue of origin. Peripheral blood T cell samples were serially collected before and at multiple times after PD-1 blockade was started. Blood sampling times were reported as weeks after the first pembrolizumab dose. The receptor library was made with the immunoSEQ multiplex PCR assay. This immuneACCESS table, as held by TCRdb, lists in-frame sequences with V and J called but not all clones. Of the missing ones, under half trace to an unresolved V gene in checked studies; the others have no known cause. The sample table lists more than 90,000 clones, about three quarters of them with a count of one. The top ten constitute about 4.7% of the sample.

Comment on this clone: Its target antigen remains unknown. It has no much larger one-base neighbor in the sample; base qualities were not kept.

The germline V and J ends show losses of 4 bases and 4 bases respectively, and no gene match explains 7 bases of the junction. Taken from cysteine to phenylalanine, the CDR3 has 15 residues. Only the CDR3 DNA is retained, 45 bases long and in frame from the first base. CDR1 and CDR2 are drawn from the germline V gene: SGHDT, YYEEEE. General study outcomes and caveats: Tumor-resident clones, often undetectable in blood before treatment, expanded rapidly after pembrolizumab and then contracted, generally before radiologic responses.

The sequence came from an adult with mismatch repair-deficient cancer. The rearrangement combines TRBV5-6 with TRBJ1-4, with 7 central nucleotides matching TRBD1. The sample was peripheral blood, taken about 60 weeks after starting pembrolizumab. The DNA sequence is TGTGCCAGCAGCCCGGGGGGGACAGTTAATGAAAAACTGTTTTTT. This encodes CASSPGGTVNEKLFF.